This T cell receptor beta chain was found in a study of shared clonotypes between healthy human individuals. This table comes from immunoSEQ multiplex PCR, and its TCRdb copy is limited to in-frame clones, with some not included. The sample lists about 600,000 clones; just under 97% were seen once. Terminally differentiated effector memory CD45RA+ cells were excluded by CCR7 positive selection of CD45RO-negative cells. Germline values: CDR1 MNHEY, CDR2 SMNVEV (reference sequence). J lost 5 bases, V lost 5 bases, and 10 bases had no gene match. The length of the CDR3 is 15 residues. The gene calls are TRBV27 and TRBJ1-1; 8 nucleotides match TRBD1. The specimen was naive CD8+ T cells sorted from blood. This clonotype was obtained from a woman aged 25-40 years in good health. CDR3 loop: CASSPDRGEGTEAFF. The CDR3 DNA sequence: TGTGCCAGCAGTCCAGACAGGGGAGAAGGGACTGAAGCTTTCTTT.